These 10 T cell receptor beta chains originate from one sample sequenced in a study of response to subunit inactivated influenza vaccine. In TCRdb, the RT-PCR reads were re-called with MiXCR into one record per CDR3 protein. Here the sample spans about 700,000 distinct CDR3 sequences, 15% to 19% being singletons. The input for sequencing was PBMCs from blood, taken roughly 12 days after vaccination. The source of these receptors is a man between 45 and 60 years old who received an inactivated influenza vaccine.

This clonotype occurred a few times. This chain links TRBV12-3 or TRBV12-4 with TRBJ2-1, with D tentatively TRBD2 (6 bases). The CDR3 is made up of 15 amino acids. Trimming took off 3 bases at V and 7 bases at J, with 16 bases between the two ends. CDR3 sequence reads: CASSLEGVSENEQFF. The CDR3, as DNA: TGTGCCAGCAGTTTGGAGGGAGTCTCGGAGAATGAGCAGTTCTTC.

The chain links TRBV9 to TRBJ2-1; TRBD2 matches 9 bases. Trimming cost V 0 bases and J 4 bases; bases outside gene matches: 8. The germline CDR1 and CDR2 sequences are SGDLS and YYNGEE. The CDR3 is 17 amino acids. The CDR3 DNA reads TGTGCCAGCAGCGTAGCCACGGGGACTAGCCCTTACAATGAGCAGTTCTTC. It translates to CASSVATGTSPYNEQFF.

This clonotype showed up many times. The rearrangement links TRBV5-1 to TRBJ1-4; 8 bases map to TRBD1. J was trimmed by 8 bases and V by 0 bases; bases with no gene match: 6. The V gene's germline CDR1 is SGHRS and CDR2 YFSETQ. This CDR3 region has 15 residues. The CDR3 sequence: CASSLAGTGGEKLFF. The CDR3 coding sequence is TGCGCCAGCAGCTTGGCTGGCACAGGGGGAGAAAAACTGTTTTTT.

There are a few counts of this clonotype. The chain recombines TRBV29-1 with TRBJ2-7, with 8 bases aligning to TRBD2. Germline CDR1 is SQVTM and CDR2 is ANQGSEA. J lost 2 bases, V lost 2 bases, and 5 bases had no gene match. CDR3 size: 14 residues. The CDR3 sequence is CSVEKVAGPYEQYF. DNA for the CDR3: TGCAGCGTTGAAAAGGTAGCGGGACCCTACGAGCAGTACTTC.

This chain joins TRBV15 and TRBJ2-2; possibly TRBD1 for D (5 bases). Trimming cost V 0 bases and J 5 bases, with 13 bases left between them. The CDR3 consists of 16 residues. Per germline, CDR1 LNHNV and CDR2 YYDKDF (reference sequence). This CDR3 reads CATSRETVYKTGELFF. In DNA, the CDR3 is TGTGCCACCAGCAGAGAGACAGTTTATAAAACCGGGGAGCTGTTTTTT.

This clonotype has only a few counts. The V call is TRBV12-3 or TRBV12-4, the J call TRBJ2-1; 8 nucleotides align to TRBD2. V gave up 5 bases and J gave up 14 bases; unmatched junction bases: 11. The CDR3 spans 13 residues. The CDR3 reads CASSARGGGLEFF. CDR3 DNA: TGTGCCAGCAGTGCCCGGGGGGGAGGATTGGAGTTCTTC.

This clonotype was detected many times. This chain connects TRBV14 to TRBJ2-5; D may be TRBD1 (5 bases). Trimming pared 2 bases from V and 5 bases from J, leaving 6 bases between. CDR3 length: 12 residues. In germline, CDR1 is SGHDN, CDR2 FVKESK. For the CDR3, the DNA is TGTGCCAGCAGCCAATCAGGGGAGACCCAGTACTTC. Translation: CASSQSGETQYF.

The chain joins TRBV20-1 to TRBJ2-1, with TRBD2 matching 10 bases. In germline, CDR1 is DFQATT, CDR2 SNEGSKA (reference sequence). With V trimmed by 1 base and J by 4 bases, 4 bases remained unmatched. The CDR3 contains 15 residues. The DNA for the CDR3 is TGCAGTGCTAGAGGTAGCGGGAGGTTTTACAATGAGCAGTTCTTC. This codes for CSARGSGRFYNEQFF.

The chain has TRBV5-1 and TRBJ2-3; TRBD1 or TRBD2 may be the D gene (6 bases each). The CDR3 consists of 13 residues. Germline values: CDR1 SGHRS, CDR2 YFSETQ. The ends were cut back, 9 bases at V and 0 bases at J, with 11 bases in the middle. The CDR3 here is CATRGLSTDTQYF. The CDR3 nucleotides are TGCGCCACCAGGGGACTGAGCACAGATACGCAGTATTTT.

The table lists this clonotype with many counts. The rearrangement joins TRBV7-2 to TRBJ2-7, with D unresolved. Trimming shortened V by 5 bases and J by 2 bases, and 7 bases separated the two germline ends. There are 12 residues in the CDR3. Germline CDR1 and CDR2: SGHTA and FQGNSA. In DNA, the CDR3 is TGTGCCAGCAGCCCCTCCCCCTACGAGCAGTACTTC. It yields the protein CASSPSPYEQYF. Full variable domain (missing parts from reference TRBV7-2 and TRBJ2-7): GAGVSQSPSNKVTEKGKDVELRCDPISGHTALYWYRQSLGQGLEFLIYFQGNSAPDKSGLPSDRFSAERTGGSVSTLTIQRTQQEDSAVYLCASSPSPYEQYFGPGTRLTVT.